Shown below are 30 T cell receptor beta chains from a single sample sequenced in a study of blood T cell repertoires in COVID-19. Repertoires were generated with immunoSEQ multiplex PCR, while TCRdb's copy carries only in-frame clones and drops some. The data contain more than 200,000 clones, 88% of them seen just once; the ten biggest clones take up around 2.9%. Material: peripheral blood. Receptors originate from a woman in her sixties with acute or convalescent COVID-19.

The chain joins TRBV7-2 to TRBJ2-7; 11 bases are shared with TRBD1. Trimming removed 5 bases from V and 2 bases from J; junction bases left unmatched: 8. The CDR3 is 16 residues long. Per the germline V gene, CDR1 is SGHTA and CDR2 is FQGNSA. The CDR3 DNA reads TGTGCCAGCAGCCCAAAGGGGACAGGGGGGCCCTACGAGCAGTACTTC. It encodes CASSPKGTGGPYEQYF.

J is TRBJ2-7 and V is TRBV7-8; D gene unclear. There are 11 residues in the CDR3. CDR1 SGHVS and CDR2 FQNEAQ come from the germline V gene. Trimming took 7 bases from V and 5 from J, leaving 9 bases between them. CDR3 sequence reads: CASTRANEQYF. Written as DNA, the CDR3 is TGTGCCAGCACCCGGGCCAACGAGCAGTACTTC.

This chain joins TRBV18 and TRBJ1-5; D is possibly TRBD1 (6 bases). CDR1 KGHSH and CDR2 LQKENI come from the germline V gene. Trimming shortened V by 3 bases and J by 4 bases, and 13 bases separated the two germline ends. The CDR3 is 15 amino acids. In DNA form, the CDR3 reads TGTGCCAGCTCACCGGGGGCTACAGGGAATCAGCCCCAGCATTTT. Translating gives CASSPGATGNQPQHF.

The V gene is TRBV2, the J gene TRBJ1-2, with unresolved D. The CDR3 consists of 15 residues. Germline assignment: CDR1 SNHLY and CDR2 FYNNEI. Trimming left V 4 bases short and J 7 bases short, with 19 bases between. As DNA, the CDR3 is TGTGCCAGCAGTGTGTTGTCCGATATTGGGAGTGGCTACACCTTC. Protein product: CASSVLSDIGSGYTF.

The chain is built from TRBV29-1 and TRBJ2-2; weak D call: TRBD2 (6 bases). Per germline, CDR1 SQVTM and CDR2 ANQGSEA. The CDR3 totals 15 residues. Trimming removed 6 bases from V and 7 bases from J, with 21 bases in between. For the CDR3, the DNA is TGCAGCGTGGGGGGAGGATACGGGAATAGCGGGGAGCTGTTTTTT. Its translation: CSVGGGYGNSGELFF.

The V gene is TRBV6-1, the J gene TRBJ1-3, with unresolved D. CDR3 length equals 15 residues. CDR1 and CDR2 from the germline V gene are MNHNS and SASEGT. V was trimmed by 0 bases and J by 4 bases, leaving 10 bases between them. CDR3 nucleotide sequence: TGTGCCAGCAGTGAAGCTCCGAGGGCCGGAAACACCATATATTTT. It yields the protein CASSEAPRAGNTIYF.

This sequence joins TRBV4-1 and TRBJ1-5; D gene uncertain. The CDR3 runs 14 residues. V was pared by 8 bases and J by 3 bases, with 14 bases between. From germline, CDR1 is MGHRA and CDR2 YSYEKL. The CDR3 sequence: CASSFVRHNQPQHF. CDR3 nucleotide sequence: TGCGCCAGCTCATTTGTGAGGCACAATCAGCCCCAGCATTTT.

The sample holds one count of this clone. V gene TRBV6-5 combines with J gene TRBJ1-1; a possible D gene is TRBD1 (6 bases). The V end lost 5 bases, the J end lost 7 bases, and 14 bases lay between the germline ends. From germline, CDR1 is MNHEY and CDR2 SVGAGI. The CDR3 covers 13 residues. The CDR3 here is CASSPPGHYEAFF. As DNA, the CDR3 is TGTGCCAGCAGTCCACCGGGACACTATGAAGCTTTCTTT.

CDR3 region: CASSRDMGNEKLFF. CDR3 bases: TGTGCCAGCAGTAGGGACATGGGGAATGAAAAACTGTTTTTT. The rearrangement uses TRBV2 and TRBJ1-4, with a tentative D call TRBD1 (6 bases). Trimming took 5 bases from V and 5 from J, leaving 12 bases between them. Per germline, CDR1 SNHLY and CDR2 FYNNEI. The CDR3 covers 14 residues.

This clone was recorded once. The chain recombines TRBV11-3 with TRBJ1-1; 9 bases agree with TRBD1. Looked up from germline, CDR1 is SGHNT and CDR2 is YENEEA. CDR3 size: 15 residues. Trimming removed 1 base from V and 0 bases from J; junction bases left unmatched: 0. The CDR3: CASSLGTGVNTEAFF. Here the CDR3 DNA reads TGTGCCAGCAGCTTAGGGACAGGGGTGAACACTGAAGCTTTCTTT.

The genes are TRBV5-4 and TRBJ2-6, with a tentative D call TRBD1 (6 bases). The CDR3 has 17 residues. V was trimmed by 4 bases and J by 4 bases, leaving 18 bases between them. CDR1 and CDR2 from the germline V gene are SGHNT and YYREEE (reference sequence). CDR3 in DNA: TGTGCCAGCAGCCCTACAATACAGGGAACCGGGGCCAACGTCCTGACTTTC. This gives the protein CASSPTIQGTGANVLTF.

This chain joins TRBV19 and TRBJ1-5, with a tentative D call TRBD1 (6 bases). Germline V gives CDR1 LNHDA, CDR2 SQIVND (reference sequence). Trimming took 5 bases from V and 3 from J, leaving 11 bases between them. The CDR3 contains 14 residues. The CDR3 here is CASSVQGINQPQHF. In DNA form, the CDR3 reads TGTGCCAGTAGTGTCCAGGGGATCAATCAGCCCCAGCATTTT.

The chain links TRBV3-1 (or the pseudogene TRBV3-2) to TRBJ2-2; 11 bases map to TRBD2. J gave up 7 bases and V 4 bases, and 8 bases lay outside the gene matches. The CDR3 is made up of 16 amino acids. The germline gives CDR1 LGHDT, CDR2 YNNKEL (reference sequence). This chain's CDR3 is CASSLGTSGFSGELFF. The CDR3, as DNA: TGTGCCAGCAGCCTCGGGACTAGCGGTTTTAGCGGGGAGCTGTTTTTT.

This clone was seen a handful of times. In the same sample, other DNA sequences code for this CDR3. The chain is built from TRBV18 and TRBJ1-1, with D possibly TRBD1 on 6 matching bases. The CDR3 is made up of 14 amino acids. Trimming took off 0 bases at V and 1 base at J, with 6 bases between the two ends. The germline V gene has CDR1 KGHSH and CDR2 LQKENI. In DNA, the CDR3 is TGTGCCAGCTCACCACCGGGGGCGAACACTGAAGCTTTCTTT. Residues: CASSPPGANTEAFF.

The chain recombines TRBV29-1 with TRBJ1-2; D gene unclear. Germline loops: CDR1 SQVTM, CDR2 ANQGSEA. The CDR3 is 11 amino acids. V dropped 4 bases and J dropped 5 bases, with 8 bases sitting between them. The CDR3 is CSVVYGYGYTF. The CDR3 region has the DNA TGCAGCGTTGTGTACGGTTATGGCTACACCTTC.

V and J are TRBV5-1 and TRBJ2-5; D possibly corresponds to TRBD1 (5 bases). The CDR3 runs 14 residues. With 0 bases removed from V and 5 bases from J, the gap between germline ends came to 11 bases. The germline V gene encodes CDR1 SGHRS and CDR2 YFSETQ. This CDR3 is CASSLEGPGETQYF. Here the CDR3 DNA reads TGCGCCAGCAGCTTGGAGGGTCCAGGGGAGACCCAGTACTTC.

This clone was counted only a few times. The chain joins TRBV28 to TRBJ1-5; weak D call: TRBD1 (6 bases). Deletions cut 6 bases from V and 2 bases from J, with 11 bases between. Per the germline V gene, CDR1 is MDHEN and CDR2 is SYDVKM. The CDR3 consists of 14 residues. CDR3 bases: TGTGCCAGCAGACAGGGTTTTGGCAATCAGCCCCAGCATTTT. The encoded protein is CASRQGFGNQPQHF.

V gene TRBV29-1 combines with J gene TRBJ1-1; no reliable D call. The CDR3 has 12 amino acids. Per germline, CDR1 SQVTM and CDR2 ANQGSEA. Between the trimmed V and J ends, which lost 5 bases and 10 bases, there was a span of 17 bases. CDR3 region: CSVQGGWVGAFF. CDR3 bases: TGCAGCGTTCAAGGAGGGTGGGTTGGAGCTTTCTTT. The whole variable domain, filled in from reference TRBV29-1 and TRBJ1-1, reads SAVISQKPSRDICQRGTSLTIQCQVDSQVTMMFWYRQQPGQSLTLIATANQGSEATYESGFVIDKFPISRPNLTFSTLTVSNMSPEDSSIYLCSVQGGWVGAFFGQGTRLTVV.

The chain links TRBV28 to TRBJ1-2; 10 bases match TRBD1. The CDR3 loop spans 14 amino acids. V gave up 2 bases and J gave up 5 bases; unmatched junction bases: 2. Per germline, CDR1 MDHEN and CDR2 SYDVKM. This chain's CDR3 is CASSLVDRGYGYTF. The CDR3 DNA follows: TGTGCCAGCAGTTTAGTGGACAGGGGGTATGGCTACACCTTC.

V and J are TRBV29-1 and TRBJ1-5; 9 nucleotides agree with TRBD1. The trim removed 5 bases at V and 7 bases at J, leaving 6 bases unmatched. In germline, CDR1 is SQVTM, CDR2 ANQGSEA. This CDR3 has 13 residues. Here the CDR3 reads CSVSTGGGQPQHF. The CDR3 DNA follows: TGCAGCGTTTCGACAGGGGGGGGGCAGCCCCAGCATTTT.

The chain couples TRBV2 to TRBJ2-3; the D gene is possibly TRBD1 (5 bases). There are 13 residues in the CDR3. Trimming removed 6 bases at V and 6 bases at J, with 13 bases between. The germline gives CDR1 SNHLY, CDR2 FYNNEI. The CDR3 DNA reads TGTGCCAGCAGCCGTGGGGCGTCTGATACGCAGTATTTT. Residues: CASSRGASDTQYF.

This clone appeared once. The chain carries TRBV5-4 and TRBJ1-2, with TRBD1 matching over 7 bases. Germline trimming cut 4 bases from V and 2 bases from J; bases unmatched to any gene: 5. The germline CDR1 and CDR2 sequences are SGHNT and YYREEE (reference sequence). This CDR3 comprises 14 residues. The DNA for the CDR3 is TGTGCCAGCAGCCGAGGACAGGAGAACTATGGCTACACCTTC. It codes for CASSRGQENYGYTF. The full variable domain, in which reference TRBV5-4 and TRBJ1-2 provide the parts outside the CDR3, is ETGVTQSPTHLIKTRGQQVTLRCSSQSGHNTVSWYQQALGQGPQFIFQYYREEENGRGNFPPRFSGLQFPNYSSELNVNALELDDSALYLCASSRGQENYGYTFGSGTRLTVV.

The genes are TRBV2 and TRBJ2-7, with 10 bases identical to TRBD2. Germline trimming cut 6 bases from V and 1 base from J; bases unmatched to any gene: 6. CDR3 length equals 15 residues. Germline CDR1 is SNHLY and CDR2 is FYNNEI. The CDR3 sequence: CASRPAGGYSYEQYF. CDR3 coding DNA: TGTGCCAGCAGGCCAGCGGGGGGGTATTCCTACGAGCAGTACTTC.

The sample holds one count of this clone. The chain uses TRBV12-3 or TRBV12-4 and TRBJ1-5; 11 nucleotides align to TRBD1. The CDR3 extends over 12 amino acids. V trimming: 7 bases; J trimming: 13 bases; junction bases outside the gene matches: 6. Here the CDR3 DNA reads TGTGCCAGCAACCCAGGACAGGGGGCTCAGCATTTT. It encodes CASNPGQGAQHF.

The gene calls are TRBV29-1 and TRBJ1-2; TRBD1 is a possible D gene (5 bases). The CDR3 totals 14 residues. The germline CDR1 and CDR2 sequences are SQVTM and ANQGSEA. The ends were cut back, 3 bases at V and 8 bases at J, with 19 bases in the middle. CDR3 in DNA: TGCAGCGTTGATCCTGGACGGGGGATGCAGGGCTACACCTTC. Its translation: CSVDPGRGMQGYTF.

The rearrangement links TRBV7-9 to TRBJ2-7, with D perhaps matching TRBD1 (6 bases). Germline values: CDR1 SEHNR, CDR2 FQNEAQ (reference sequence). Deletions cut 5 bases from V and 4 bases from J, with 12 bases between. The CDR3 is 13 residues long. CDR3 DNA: TGTGCCAGCAGCCCTGGACAGATTTACGAGCAGTACTTC. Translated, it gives CASSPGQIYEQYF.

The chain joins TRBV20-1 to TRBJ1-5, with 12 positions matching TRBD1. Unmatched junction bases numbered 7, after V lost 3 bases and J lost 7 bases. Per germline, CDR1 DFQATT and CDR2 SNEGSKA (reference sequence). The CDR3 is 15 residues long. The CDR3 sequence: CSASLGTGGRQPQHF. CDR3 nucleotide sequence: TGCAGTGCTAGTCTCGGGACAGGGGGCCGGCAGCCCCAGCATTTT.

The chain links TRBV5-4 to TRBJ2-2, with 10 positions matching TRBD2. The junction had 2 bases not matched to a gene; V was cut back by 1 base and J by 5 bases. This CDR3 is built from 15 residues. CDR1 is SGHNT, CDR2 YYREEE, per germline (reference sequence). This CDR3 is CASSLSGGDTGELFF. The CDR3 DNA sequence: TGTGCCAGCAGCTTGAGCGGGGGGGATACCGGGGAGCTGTTTTTT.

In nucleotides, the CDR3 is TGTGCCTGTGGCGGGACAGGGACCGGCTACACCTTC. It translates to CACGGTGTGYTF. The chain is built from TRBV30 and TRBJ1-2; 9 bases fit TRBD1. CDR3 length: 12 amino acids. V lost 6 bases and J lost 8; bases outside the gene matches: 7. The V gene's germline CDR1 is GTSNPN and CDR2 SVGIG (reference sequence).

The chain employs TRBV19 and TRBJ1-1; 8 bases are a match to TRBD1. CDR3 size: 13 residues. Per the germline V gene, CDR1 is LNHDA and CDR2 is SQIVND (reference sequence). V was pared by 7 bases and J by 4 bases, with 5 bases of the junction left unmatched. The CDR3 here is CASNLDRATEAFF. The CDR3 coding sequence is TGTGCCAGTAACCTGGACAGGGCCACTGAAGCTTTCTTT.